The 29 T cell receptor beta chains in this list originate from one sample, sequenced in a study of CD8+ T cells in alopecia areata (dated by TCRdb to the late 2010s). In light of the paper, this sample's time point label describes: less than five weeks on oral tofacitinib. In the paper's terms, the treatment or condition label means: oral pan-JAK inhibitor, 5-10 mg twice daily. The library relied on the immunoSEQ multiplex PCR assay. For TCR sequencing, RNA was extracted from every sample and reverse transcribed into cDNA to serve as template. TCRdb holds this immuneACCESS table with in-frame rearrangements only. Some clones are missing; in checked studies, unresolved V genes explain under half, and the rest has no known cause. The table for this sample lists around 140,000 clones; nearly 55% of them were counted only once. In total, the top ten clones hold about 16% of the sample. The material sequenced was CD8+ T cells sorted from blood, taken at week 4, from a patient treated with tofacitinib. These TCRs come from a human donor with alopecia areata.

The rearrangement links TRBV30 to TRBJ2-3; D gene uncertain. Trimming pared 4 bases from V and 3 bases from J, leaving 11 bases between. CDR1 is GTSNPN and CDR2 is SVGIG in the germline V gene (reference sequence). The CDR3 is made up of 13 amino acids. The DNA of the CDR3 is TGTGCCTGGACCCCCTCGCAGACAGATACGCAGTATTTT. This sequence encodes CAWTPSQTDTQYF.

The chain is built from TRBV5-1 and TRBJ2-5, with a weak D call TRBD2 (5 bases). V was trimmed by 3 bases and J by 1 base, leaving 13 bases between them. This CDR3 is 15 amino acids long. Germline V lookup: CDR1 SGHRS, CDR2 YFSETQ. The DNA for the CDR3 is TGCGCCAGCAGCTATACTCGAGGAGGCCAAGAGACCCAGTACTTC. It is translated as CASSYTRGGQETQYF.

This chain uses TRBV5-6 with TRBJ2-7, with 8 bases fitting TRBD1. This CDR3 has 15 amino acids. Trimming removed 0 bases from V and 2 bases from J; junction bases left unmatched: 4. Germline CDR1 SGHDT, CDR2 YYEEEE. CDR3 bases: TGTGCCAGCAGCTTGGCGCAGGGGGCCCCCTACGAGCAGTACTTC. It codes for CASSLAQGAPYEQYF.

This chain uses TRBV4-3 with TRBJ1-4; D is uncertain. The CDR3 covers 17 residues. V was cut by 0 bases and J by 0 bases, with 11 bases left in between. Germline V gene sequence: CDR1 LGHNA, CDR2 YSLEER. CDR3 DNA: TGCGCCAGCAGCCAAGACGGGCAGTTTGCAACTAATGAAAAACTGTTTTTT. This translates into CASSQDGQFATNEKLFF.

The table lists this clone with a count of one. This CDR3 reads CASSLRDTSYEQYF. The CDR3 nucleotides read TGTGCCAGCAGCCTCCGGGACACCTCCTACGAGCAGTACTTC. The V and J genes are TRBV7-9 and TRBJ2-7; TRBD1 is a possible D gene (6 bases). The CDR3 totals 14 residues. Trimming took 5 bases from V and 0 from J, leaving 11 bases between them. Germline CDR1 SEHNR, CDR2 FQNEAQ (reference sequence).

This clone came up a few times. This CDR3 reads CSALESKQYF. CDR3 DNA sequence: TGCAGTGCCCTGGAGTCCAAGCAGTACTTC. The chain uses TRBV20-1 and TRBJ2-7; D unclear. Germline CDR1 reads DFQATT; CDR2 reads SNEGSKA (reference sequence). The CDR3 is 10 amino acids. The germline V and J ends were trimmed by 6 bases and 8 bases, with 11 bases remaining between them.

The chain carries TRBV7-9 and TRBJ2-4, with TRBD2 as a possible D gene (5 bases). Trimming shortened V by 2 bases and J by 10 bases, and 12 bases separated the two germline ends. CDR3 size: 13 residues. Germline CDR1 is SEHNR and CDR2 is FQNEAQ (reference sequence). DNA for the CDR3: TGTGCCAGCAGCTTAACGCTGAGGGAAATTCAGTACTTC. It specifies CASSLTLREIQYF.

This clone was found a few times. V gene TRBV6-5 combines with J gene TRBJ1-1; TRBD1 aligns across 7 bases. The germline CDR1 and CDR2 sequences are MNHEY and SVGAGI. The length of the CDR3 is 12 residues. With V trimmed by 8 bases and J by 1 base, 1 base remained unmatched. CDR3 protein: CASHRGNTEAFF. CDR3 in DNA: TGTGCCAGCCACAGGGGGAACACTGAAGCTTTCTTT.

CDR3 in DNA: TGTGCCAGCAGCCCATTGGGGTTTAGCACAGATACGCAGTATTTT. This gives the protein CASSPLGFSTDTQYF. The rearrangement links TRBV7-2 to TRBJ2-3; D remains unclear. The CDR3 sequence is 15 residues long. Germline V lookup: CDR1 SGHTA, CDR2 FQGNSA. V shed 5 bases and J shed 0 bases, with 12 bases lying between them.

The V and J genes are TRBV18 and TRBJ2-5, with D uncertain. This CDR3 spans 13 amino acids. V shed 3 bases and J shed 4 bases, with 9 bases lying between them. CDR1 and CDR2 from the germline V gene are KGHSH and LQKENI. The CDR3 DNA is TGTGCCAGCTCACCGGTGTACAGAGAGACCCAGTACTTC. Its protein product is CASSPVYRETQYF. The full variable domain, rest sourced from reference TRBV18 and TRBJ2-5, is NAGVMQNPRHLVRRRGQEARLRCSPMKGHSHVYWYRQLPEEGLKFMVYLQKENIIDESGMPKERFSAEFPKEGPSILRIQQVVRGDSAAYFCASSPVYRETQYFGPGTRLLVL.

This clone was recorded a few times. In nucleotides, the CDR3 is TGCGCCAGCAGCCAAGACAGGACAGGGTACCACGAGCAGTACTTC. Amino acids: CASSQDRTGYHEQYF. The chain employs TRBV4-3 and TRBJ2-7, with TRBD1 matching over 8 bases. The V gene end was trimmed by 0 bases and the J gene end by 5 bases; junction bases not matched to a gene: 6. The germline CDR1 and CDR2 sequences are LGHNA and YSLEER. This CDR3 region has 15 residues.

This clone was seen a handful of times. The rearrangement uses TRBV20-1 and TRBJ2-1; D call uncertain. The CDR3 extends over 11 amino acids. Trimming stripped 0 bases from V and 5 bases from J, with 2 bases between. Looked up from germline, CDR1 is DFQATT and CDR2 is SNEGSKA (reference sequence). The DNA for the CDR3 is TGCAGTGCTAGAGAGGACAATGAGCAGTTCTTC. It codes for CSAREDNEQFF.

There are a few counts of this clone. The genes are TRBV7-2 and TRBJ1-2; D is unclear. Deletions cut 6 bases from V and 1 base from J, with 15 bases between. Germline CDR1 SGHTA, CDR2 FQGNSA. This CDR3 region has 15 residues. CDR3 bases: TGTGCCAGCAGTTTCGAGGGAGTCCTTAACTATGGCTACACCTTC. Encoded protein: CASSFEGVLNYGYTF.

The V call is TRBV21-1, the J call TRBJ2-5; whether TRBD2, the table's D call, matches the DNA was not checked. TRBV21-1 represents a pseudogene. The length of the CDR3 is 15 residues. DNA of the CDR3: TGTGCCGGACGCTCGACGGGGGGGCCGCCGGAGACCCAGTACTTC. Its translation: CAGRSTGGPPETQYF.

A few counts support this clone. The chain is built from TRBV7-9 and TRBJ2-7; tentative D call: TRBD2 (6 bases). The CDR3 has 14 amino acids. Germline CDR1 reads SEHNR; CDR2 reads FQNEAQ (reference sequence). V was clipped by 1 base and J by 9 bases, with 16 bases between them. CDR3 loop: CASSLEEGASGQYF. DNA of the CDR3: TGTGCCAGCAGCTTAGAGGAGGGAGCGAGTGGGCAGTACTTC. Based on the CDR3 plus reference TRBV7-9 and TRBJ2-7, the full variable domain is DTGVSQNPRHKITKRGQNVTFRCDPISEHNRLYWYRQTLGQGPEFLTYFQNEAQLEKSRLLSDRFSAERPKGSFSTLEIQRTEQGDSAMYLCASSLEEGASGQYFGPGTRLTVT.

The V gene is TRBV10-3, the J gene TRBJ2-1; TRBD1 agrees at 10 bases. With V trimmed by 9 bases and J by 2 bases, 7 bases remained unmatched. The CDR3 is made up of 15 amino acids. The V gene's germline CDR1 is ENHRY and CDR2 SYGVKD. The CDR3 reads CAMAGTGDTYNEQFF. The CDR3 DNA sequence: TGTGCCATGGCCGGGACAGGGGATACCTACAATGAGCAGTTCTTC.

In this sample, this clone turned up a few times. DNA for the CDR3: TGTGCCAGCAGCCTGACCGGGGCCAACGTCCTGACTTTC. This gives the protein CASSLTGANVLTF. V gene TRBV7-8 combines with J gene TRBJ2-6; no clear D. The CDR3 contains 13 residues. The germline V gene encodes CDR1 SGHVS and CDR2 FQNEAQ. V lost 5 bases to trimming and J lost 4 bases, with 6 bases between them.

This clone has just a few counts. The DNA for the CDR3 is TGCGCCAGCAGTCCTGAGGTGAACACTGAAGCTTTCTTT. The encoded protein is CASSPEVNTEAFF. This chain uses TRBV23-1 with TRBJ1-1; D not certain. TRBV23-1 is flagged as an ORF with uncertain function. The germline V and J ends were trimmed by 4 bases and 0 bases, with 6 bases remaining between them. The CDR3 is made up of 13 amino acids.

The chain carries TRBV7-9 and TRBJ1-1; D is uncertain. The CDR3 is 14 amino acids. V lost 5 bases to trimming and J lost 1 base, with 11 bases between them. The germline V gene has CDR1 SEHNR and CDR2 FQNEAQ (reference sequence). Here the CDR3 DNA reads TGTGCCAGCAGCCCCCCAACCCCGAACACTGAAGCTTTCTTT. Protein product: CASSPPTPNTEAFF.

The CDR3 protein is CASSLSETGAYEQYF. The CDR3 DNA is TGCGCCAGCAGCTTGTCCGAGACAGGGGCCTACGAGCAGTACTTC. The chain has TRBV5-1 and TRBJ2-7; 8 positions match TRBD1. The V and J ends lost 1 base and 2 bases, in that order; junction bases with no gene match: 5. Germline CDR1 and CDR2: SGHRS and YFSETQ. The CDR3 has 15 residues.

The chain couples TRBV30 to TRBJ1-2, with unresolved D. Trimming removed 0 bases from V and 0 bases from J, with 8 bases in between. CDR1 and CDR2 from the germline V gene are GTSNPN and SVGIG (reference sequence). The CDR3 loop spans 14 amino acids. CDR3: CAWSVGHPNYGYTF. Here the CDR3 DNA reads TGTGCCTGGAGTGTAGGGCATCCTAACTATGGCTACACCTTC.

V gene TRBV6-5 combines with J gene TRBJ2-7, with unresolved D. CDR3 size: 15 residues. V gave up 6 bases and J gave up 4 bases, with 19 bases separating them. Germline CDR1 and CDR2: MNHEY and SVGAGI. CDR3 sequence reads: CASRQVRAARYEQYF. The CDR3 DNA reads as TGTGCCAGCAGGCAGGTCCGGGCAGCGAGGTACGAGCAGTACTTC.

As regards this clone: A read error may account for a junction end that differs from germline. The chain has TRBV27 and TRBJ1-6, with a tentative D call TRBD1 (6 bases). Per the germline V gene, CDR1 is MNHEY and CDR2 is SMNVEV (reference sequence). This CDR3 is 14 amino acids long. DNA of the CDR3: TGTGCCAGCAGTCACCGGACAGATAACTCACCCCTCCACTTT. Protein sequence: CASSHRTDNSPLHF.

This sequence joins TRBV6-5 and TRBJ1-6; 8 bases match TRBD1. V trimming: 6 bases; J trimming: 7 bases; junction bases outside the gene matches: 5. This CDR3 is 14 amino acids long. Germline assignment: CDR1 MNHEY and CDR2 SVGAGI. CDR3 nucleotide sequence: TGTGCCAGCAGCTTAACAGGGGGAAATTCACCCCTCCACTTT. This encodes CASSLTGGNSPLHF.

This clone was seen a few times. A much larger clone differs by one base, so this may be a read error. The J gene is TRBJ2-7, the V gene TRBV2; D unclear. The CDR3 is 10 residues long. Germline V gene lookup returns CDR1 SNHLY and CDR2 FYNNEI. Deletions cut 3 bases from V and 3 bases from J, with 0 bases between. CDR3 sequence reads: CASSDYEQYF. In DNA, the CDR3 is TGTGCCAGCAGTGACTACGAGCAGTACTTC.

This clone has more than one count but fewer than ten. CDR3 sequence (DNA): TGTGCCTGGAGTGGCGGGACAGACAATTCACCCCTCCACTTT. Protein: CAWSGGTDNSPLHF. This chain connects TRBV30 to TRBJ1-6; 7 nucleotides agree with TRBD1. Per germline, CDR1 GTSNPN and CDR2 SVGIG (reference sequence). This CDR3 is 14 amino acids long. After removal of 1 base from V and 7 bases from J, the junction contained 4 bases not matched to a gene.

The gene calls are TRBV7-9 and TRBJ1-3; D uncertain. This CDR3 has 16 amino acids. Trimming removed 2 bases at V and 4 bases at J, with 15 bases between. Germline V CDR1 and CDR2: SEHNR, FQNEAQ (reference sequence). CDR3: CASSLPSDLGGNTIYF. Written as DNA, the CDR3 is TGTGCCAGCAGCTTACCGAGCGATCTGGGAGGAAACACCATATATTTT. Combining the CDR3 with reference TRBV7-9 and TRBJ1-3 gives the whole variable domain DTGVSQNPRHKITKRGQNVTFRCDPISEHNRLYWYRQTLGQGPEFLTYFQNEAQLEKSRLLSDRFSAERPKGSFSTLEIQRTEQGDSAMYLCASSLPSDLGGNTIYFGEGSWLTVV.

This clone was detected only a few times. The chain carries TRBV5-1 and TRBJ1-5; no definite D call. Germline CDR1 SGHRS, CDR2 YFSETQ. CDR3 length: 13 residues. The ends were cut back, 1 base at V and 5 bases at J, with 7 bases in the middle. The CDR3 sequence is CASSLRSDQPQHF. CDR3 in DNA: TGCGCCAGCAGCTTGCGGTCAGATCAGCCCCAGCATTTT.

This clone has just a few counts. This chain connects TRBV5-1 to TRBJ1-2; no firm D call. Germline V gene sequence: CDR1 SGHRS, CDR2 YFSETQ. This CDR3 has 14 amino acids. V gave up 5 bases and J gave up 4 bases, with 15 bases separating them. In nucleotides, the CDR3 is TGCGCCAGCAGTCCTGGAGTGGCTACCTATGGCTACACCTTC. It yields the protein CASSPGVATYGYTF.